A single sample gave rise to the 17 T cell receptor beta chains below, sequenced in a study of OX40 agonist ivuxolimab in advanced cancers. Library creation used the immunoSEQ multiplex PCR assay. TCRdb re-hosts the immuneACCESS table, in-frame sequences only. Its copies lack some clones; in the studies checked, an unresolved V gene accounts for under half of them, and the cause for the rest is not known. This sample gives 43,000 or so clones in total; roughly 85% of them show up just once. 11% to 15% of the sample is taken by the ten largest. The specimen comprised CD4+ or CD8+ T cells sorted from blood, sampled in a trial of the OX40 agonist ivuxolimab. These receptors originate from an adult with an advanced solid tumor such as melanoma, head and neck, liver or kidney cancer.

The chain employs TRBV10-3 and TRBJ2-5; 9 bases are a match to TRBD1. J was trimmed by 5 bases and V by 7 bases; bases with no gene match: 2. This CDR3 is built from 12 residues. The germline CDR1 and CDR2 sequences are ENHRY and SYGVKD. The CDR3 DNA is TGTGCCATCAAAGGGACAGGGGAGACCCAGTACTTC. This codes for CAIKGTGETQYF.

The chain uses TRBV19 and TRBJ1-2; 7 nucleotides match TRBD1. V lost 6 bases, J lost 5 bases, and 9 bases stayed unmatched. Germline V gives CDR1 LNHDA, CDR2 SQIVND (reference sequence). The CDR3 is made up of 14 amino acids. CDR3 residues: CASRRQGIGYGYTF. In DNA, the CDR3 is TGTGCCAGTAGGCGACAGGGTATTGGGTATGGCTACACCTTC.

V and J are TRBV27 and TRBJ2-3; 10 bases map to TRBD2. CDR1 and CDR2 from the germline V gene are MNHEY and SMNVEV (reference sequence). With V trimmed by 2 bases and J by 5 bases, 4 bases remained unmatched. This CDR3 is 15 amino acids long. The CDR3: CASSLRTSGIDTQYF. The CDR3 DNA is TGTGCCAGCAGTTTACGGACTAGCGGTATAGATACGCAGTATTTT.

The DNA of the CDR3 is TGTGCCAGTAGCGCGGGAATCGTTGGAAGCAGTGAGCAGTTCTTC. Its protein product is CASSAGIVGSSEQFF. V is TRBV19 and J is TRBJ2-1; TRBD2 might be the D (6 bases). Germline CDR1 LNHDA, CDR2 SQIVND (reference sequence). The CDR3 length is 15 residues. The V end was cut by 6 bases, the J end by 9 bases, with 21 bases between.

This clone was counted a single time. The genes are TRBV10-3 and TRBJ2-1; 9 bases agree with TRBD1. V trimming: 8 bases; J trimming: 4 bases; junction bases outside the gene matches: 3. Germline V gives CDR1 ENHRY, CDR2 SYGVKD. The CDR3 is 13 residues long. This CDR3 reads CAIRDRVYNEQFF. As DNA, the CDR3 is TGTGCCATCCGGGACAGGGTTTACAATGAGCAGTTCTTC.

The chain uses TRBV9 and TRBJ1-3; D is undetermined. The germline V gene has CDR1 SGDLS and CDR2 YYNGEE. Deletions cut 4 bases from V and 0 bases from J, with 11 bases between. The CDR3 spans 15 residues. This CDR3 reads CASSPHRGSGNTIYF. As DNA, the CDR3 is TGTGCCAGCAGCCCCCACAGAGGCTCTGGAAACACCATATATTTT.

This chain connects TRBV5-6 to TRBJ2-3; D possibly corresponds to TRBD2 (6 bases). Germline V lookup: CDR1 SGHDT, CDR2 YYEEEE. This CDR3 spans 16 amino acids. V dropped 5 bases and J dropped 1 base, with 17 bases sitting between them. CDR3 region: CASSIGGVPGTDTQYF. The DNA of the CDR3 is TGTGCCAGCAGTATTGGCGGGGTCCCGGGCACAGATACGCAGTATTTT.

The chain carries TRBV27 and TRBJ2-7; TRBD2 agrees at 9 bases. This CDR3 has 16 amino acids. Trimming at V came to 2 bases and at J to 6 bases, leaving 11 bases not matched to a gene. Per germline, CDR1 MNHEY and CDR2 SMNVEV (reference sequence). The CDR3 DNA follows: TGTGCCAGCAGTTTACGATCGGGGCTAGCGGGATTCGAGCAGTACTTC. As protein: CASSLRSGLAGFEQYF.

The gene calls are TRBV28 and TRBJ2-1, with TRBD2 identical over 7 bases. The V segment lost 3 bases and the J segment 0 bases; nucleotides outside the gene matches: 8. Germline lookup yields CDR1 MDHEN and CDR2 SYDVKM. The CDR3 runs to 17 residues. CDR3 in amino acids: CASSFSTSAVSYNEQFF. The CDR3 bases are TGTGCCAGCAGTTTTTCAACTAGCGCGGTCTCCTACAATGAGCAGTTCTTC.

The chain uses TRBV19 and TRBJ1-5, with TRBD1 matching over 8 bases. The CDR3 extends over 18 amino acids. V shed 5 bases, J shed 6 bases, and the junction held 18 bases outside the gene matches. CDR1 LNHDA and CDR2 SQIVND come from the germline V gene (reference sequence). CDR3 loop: CASSFRQGQSSMGQPQHF. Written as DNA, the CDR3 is TGTGCCAGTAGTTTCCGACAGGGGCAGTCATCAATGGGTCAGCCCCAGCATTTT.

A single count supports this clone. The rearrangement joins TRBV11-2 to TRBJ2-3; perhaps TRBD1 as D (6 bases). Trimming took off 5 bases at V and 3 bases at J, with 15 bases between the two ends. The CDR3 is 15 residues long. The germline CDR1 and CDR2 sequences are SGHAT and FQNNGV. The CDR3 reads CASSSRDIVTDTQYF. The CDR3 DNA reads TGTGCCAGCAGCAGCCGGGACATCGTAACAGATACGCAGTATTTT.

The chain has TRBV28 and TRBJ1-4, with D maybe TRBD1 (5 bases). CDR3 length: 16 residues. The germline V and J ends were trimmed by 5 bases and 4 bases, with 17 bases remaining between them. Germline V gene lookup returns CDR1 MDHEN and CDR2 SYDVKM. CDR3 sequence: CASSRGRVSGNEKLFF. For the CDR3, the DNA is TGTGCCAGCAGTAGGGGCAGGGTCAGCGGTAATGAAAAACTGTTTTTT.

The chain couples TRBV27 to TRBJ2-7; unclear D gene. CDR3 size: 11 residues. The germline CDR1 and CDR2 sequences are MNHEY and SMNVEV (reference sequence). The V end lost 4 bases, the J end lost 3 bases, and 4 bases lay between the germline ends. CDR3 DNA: TGTGCCAGCAGTTCTGGCTACGAGCAGTACTTC. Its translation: CASSSGYEQYF.

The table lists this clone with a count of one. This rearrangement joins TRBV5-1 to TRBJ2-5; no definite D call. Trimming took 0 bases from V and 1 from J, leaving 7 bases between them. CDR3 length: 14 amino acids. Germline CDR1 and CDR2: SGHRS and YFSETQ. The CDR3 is CASSLVSLQETQYF. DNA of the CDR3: TGCGCCAGCAGCTTGGTATCCCTCCAAGAGACCCAGTACTTC.

The CDR3 DNA sequence: TGTGCCAGCAGCCCTAAAGGACAGAACACTGAAGCTTTCTTT. Protein sequence: CASSPKGQNTEAFF. This sequence joins TRBV7-3 and TRBJ1-1; possibly TRBD1 for D (5 bases). The CDR3 is 14 amino acids. CDR1 SGHTA and CDR2 FQGTGA come from the germline V gene. Trimming removed 5 bases at V and 1 base at J, with 11 bases between.

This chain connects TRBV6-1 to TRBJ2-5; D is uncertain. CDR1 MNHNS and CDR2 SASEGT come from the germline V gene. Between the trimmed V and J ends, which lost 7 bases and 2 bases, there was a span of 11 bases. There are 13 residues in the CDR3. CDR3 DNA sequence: TGTGCCAGCATTTCCACGACGCAAGAGACCCAGTACTTC. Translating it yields CASISTTQETQYF.

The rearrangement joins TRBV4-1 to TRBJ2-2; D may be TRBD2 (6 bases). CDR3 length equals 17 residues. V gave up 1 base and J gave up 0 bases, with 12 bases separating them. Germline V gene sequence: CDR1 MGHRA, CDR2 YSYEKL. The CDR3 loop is CASSQATGAPNTGELFF. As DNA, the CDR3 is TGCGCCAGCAGCCAAGCCACGGGAGCTCCGAACACCGGGGAGCTGTTTTTT.